The entry below gives a single TCR beta chain sequence along with its context. Its antigen remains unidentified. The data originate from a study of T-cell memory formation after mild COVID-19. Findings and caveats of the study: Pre-infection memory showed some responding clones, and this suggested that cross-reactive memory joined.

TCRdb fed the 5' RACE reads into MiXCR, producing one record per CDR3 protein. The table has 550,000 to 700,000 distinct CDR3 sequences, roughly 17% seen once. The CDR3 spans 15 residues. V was shortened by 2 bases and J by 6 bases, with 16 bases between the two germline ends. The V gene's germline CDR1 is MNHNS and CDR2 SASEGT. The chain has TRBV6-1 and TRBJ1-2; D possibly corresponds to TRBD1 (5 bases). The clonotype comes from an adult woman who had mild COVID-19 (a few samples of this study predate the infection). Cell type and time point are not known. The material sequenced was PBMCs or a T cell subset sorted from them (not recorded which). The CDR3 DNA sequence: TGTGCCAGCAGTGAACCCGGCCGCTTAGGGGATGGCTACACCTTC. Residues: CASSEPGRLGDGYTF.